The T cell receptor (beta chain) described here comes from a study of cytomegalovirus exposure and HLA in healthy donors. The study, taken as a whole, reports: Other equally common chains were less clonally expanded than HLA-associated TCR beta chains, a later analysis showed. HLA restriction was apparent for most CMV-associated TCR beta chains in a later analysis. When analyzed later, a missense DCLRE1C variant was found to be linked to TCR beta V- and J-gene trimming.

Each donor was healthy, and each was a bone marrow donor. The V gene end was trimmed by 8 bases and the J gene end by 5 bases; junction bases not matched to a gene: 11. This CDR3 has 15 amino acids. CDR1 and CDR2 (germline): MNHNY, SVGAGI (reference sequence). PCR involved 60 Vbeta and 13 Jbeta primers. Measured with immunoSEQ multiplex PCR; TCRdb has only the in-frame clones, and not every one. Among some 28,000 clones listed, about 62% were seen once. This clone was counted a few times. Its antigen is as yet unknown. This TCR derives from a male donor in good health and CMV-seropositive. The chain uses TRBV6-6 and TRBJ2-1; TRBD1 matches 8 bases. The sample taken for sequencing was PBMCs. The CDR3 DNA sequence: TGTGCCAGCCTGTGGACAGGGAAAGGTGACAATGAGCAGTTCTTC. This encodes CASLWTGKGDNEQFF.